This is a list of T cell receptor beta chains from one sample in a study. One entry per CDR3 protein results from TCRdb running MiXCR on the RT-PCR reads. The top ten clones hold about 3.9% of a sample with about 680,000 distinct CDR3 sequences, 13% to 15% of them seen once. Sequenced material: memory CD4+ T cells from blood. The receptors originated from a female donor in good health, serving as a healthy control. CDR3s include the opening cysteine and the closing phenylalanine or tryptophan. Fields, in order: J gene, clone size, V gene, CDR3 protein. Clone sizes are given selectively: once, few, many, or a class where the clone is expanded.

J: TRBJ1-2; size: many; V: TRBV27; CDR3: CASSAYRAANYGYTF
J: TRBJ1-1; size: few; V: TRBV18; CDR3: CASSASPDEAFF
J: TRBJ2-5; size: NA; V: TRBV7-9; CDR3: CASSLGTLQETQYF
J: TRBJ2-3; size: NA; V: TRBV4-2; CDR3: CASSRVGGQVADTQYF
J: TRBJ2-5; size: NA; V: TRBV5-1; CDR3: CASVAVPGETQYF
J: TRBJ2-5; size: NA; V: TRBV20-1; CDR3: CSARWGQETQYF
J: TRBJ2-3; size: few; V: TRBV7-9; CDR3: CASSLSRAATSGYTDTQYF
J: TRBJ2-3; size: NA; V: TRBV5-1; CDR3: CASSSREAQVFTDTQYF
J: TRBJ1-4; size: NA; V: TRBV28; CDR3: CASSADRTANEKLFF
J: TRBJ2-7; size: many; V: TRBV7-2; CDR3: CASSWTSGLYEQYF
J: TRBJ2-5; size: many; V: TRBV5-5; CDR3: CASSSRDRETQYF
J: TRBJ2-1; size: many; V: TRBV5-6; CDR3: CATTRPGGKDEQFF
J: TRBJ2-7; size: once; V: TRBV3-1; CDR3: CASSPLGQRGTYEQYF
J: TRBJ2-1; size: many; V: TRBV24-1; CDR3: CATSDPRGRGGDEQFF
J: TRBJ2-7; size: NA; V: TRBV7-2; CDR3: CASSPGRFIYEQYF
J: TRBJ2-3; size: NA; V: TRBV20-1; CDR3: CSALAPDTQYF
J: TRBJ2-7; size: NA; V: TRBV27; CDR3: CASRRSGTSGYEQYF